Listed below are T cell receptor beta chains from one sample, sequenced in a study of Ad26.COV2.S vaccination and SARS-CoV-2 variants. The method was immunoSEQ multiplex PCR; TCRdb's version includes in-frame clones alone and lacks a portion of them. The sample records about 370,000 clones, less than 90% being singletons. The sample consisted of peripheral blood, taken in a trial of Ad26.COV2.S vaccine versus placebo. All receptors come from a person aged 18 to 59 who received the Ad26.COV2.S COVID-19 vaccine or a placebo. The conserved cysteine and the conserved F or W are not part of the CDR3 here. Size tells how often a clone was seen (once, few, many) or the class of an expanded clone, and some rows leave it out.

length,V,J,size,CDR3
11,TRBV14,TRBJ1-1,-,ASSRDRGTEAF
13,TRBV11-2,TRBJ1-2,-,ASSYDREVGYGYT
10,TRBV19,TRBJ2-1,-,ASRAGNNEQF
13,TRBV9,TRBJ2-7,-,ASSGTGATTYEQY
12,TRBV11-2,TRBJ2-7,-,ASSLALAGYEQY
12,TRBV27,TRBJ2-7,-,ASSLIRGDYEQY
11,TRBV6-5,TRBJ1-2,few,ASSRGLNYGYT
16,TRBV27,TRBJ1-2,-,ASRDRVIPVPLNYGYT
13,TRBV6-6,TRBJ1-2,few,ASRTPTPGDYGYT
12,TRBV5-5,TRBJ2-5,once,ASSQPGRGETQY
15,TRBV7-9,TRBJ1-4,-,ASSLALRQTPNEKLF
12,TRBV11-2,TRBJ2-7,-,ASSSEGRAYEQY
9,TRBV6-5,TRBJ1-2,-,ASKTLYGYT
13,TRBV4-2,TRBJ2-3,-,ASSQEGGSGATQY
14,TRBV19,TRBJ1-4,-,ASRKDPRGFNEKLF
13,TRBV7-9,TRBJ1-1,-,ASSLPGGGNTEAF
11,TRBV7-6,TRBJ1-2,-,ASSPFPGDGYT
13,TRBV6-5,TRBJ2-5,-,ASSYGTEPGGTQY
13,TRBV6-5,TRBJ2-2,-,ASSYSTTNTGELF
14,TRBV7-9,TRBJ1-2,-,ASSQSKGQLNYGYT
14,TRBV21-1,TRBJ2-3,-,ASSKGSSGGTDTQY
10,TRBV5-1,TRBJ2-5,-,ASSLSGETQY
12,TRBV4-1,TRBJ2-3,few,ASERGGASDTQY
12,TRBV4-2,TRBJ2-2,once,ASSQVDSARELF
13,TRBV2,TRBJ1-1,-,ASSELQGWDTEAF
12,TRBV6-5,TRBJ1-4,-,ASSPGVANEKLF
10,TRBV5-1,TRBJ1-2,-,ASSLSGNGYT
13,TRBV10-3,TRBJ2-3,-,AISEPTGPTDTQY
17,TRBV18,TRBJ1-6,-,ASSQNDITGSSYNSPLH
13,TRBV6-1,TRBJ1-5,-,ASSERGLGNQPQH
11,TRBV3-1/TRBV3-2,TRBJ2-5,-,ASSLLAEQTQY
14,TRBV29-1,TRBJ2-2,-,SVEDRGPPGTGELF
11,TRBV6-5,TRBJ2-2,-,ASSYVGTGELF
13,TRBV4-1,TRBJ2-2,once,ASSLRGGLGGELF
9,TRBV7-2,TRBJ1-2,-,ASSSGWGYT
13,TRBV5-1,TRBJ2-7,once,ASSLDWGDAYEQY
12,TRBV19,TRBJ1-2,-,ASSIAAGSSGYT
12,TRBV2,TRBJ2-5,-,ASSSGTAQETQY
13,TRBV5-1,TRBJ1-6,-,ASSLDGEDNSPLH
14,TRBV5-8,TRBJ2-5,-,ASSLGQGGRQETQY
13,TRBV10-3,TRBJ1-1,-,AISEPGAVNTEAF
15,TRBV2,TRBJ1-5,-,ASRAHGTGGRNQPQH
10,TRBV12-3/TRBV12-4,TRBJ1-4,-,ASKRANEKLF
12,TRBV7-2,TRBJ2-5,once,ASSLGQGIETQY
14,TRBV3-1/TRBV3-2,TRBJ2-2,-,ASSTQDRVAGGELF
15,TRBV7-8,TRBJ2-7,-,ASSLALPGQNSYEQY
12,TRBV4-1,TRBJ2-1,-,ASSPLAGSDEQF
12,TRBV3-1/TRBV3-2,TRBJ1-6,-,ASSHGRGGSPLH
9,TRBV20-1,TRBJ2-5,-,SATIRGRVN
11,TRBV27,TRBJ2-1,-,ASSQTSYNEQF
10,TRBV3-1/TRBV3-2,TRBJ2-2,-,ASSQGPGELF
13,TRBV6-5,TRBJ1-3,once,ASSTYSSSGNTIY
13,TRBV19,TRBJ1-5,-,ASSPQPYSNQPQH
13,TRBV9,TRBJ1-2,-,ASSVVGTGLSGYT
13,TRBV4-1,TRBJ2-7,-,ASSQEGVGSYEQY
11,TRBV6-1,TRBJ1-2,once,ASSEEVGYGYT
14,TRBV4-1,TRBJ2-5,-,ASSQDKLGGGETQY
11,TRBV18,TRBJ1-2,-,ASSPRGEGGYT